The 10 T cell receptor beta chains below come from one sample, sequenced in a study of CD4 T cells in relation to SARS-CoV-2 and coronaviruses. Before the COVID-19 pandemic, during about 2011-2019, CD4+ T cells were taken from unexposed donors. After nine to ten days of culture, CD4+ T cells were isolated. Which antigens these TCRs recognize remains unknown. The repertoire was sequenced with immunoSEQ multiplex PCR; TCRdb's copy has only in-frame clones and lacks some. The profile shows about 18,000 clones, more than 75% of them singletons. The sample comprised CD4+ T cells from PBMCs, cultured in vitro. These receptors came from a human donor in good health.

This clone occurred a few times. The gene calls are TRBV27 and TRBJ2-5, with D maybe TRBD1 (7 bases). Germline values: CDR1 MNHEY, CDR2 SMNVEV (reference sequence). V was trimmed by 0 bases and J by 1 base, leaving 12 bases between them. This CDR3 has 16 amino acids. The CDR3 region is CASSLSWRDSQETQYF. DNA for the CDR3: TGTGCCAGCAGTTTATCGTGGCGGGACAGCCAAGAGACCCAGTACTTC.

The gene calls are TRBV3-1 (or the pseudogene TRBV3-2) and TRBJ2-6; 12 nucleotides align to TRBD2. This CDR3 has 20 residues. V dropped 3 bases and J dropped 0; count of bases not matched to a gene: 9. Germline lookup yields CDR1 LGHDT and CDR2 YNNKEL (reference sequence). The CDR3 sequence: CASSHQFTSGRLSGANVLTF. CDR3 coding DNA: TGTGCCAGCAGCCATCAGTTCACTAGCGGGAGGCTCTCTGGGGCCAACGTCCTGACTTTC.

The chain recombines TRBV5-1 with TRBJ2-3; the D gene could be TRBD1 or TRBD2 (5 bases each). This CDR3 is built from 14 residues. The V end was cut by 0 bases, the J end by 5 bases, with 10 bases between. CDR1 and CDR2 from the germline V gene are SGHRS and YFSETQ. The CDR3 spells CASSLGDLGDTQYF. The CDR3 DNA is TGCGCCAGCAGCTTGGGGGACCTTGGAGATACGCAGTATTTT.

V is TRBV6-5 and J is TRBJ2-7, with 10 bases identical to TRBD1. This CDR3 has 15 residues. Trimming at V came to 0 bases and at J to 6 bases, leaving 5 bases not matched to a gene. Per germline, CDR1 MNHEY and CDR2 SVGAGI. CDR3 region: CASSYSKTGGFEQYF. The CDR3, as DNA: TGTGCCAGCAGTTACTCGAAGACAGGGGGCTTCGAGCAGTACTTC.

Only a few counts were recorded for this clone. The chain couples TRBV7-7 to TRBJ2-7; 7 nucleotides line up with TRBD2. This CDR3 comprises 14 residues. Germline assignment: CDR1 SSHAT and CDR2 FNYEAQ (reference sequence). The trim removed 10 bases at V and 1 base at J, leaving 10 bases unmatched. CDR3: CATWGGGSSYEQYF. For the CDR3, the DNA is TGTGCCACCTGGGGGGGTGGGAGTTCCTACGAGCAGTACTTC. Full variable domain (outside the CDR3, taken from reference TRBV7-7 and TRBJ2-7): GAGVSQSPRYKVTKRGQDVTLRCDPISSHATLYWYQQALGQGPEFLTYFNYEAQPDKSGLPSDRFSAERPEGSISTLTIQRTEQRDSAMYRCATWGGGSSYEQYFGPGTRLTVT.

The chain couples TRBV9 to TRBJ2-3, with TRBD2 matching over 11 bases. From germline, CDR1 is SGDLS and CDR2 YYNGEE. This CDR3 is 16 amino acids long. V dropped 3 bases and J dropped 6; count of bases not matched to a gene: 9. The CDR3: CASSARLAGFRDTQYF. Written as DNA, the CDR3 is TGTGCCAGCAGCGCTCGACTAGCGGGGTTCAGGGATACGCAGTATTTT.

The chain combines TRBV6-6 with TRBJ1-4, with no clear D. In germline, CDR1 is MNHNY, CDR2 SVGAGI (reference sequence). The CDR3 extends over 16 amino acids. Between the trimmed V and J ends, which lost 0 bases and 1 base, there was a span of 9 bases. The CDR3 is CASSYSNRQTNEKLFF. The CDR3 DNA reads TGTGCCAGCAGTTACTCGAACAGACAAACTAATGAAAAACTGTTTTTT.

The CDR3 protein is CASSGGDRTYGYTF. DNA of the CDR3: TGTGCCAGCAGCGGAGGGGACAGGACCTATGGCTACACCTTC. The rearrangement joins TRBV2 to TRBJ1-2; 8 nucleotides agree with TRBD1. Trimming cost V 6 bases and J 4 bases; bases outside gene matches: 7. Germline CDR1 SNHLY, CDR2 FYNNEI. This CDR3 is built from 14 residues.

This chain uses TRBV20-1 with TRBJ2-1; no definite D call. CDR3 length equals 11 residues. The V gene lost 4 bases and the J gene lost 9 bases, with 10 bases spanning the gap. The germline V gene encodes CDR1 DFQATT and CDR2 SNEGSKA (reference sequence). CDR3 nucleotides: TGCAGTGCTAAGCTACTTAGTGAGCAGTTCTTC. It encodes CSAKLLSEQFF.

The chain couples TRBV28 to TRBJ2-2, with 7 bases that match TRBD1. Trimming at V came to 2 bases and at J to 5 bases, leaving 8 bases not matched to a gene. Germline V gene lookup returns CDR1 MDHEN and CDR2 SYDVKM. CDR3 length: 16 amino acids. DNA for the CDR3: TGTGCCAGCAGTTTAATGGCAGGGGGTAGGACCGGGGAGCTGTTTTTT. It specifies CASSLMAGGRTGELFF.